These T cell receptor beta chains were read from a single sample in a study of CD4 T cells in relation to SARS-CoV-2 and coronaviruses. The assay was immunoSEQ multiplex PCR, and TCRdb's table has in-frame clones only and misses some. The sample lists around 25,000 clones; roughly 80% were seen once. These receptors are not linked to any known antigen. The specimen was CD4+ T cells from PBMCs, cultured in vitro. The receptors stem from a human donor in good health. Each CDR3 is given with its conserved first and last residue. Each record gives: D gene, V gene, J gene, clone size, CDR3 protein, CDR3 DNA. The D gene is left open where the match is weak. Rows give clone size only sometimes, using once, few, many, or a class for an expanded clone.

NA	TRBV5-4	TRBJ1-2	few	CASSLAANYGYTF	TGTGCCAGCAGCTTAGCGGCTAACTATGGCTACACCTTC
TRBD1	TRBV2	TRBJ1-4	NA	CASRNQGAKLFF	TGTGCCAGCAGAAATCAGGGGGCCAAACTGTTTTTT
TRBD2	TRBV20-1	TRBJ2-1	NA	CSASLLIAGGRGEQFF	TGCAGTGCTAGTCTACTAATAGCGGGAGGGCGGGGGGAGCAGTTCTTC
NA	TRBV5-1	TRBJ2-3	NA	CASSLTSTSTDTQYF	TGCGCCAGCAGCCTAACTAGCACAAGCACAGATACGCAGTATTTT
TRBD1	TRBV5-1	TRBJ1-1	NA	CASSLGDRGKAFF	TGCGCCAGCAGCTTGGGGGACAGGGGGAAAGCTTTCTTT
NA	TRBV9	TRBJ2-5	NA	CASSVGTIQETQYF	TGTGCCAGCAGCGTCGGGACAATTCAAGAGACCCAGTACTTC
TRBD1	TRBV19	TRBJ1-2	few	CASSIDHDRGIYGYTF	TGTGCCAGTAGTATAGATCATGACAGGGGAATCTATGGCTACACCTTC
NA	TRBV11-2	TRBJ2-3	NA	CASSFLEGQVSTDTQYF	TGTGCCAGCAGCTTCCTAGAGGGCCAGGTTAGCACAGATACGCAGTATTTT
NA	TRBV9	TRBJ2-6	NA	CASSVLANVLTF	TGTGCCAGCAGCGTTTTGGCCAACGTCCTGACTTTC
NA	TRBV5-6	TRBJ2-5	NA	CASSKRGIETQYF	TGTGCCAGCAGCAAACGGGGAATTGAGACCCAGTACTTC
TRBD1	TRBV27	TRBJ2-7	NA	CASSLWAPPGGPYEQYF	TGTGCCAGCAGTTTATGGGCCCCCCCAGGGGGCCCCTACGAGCAGTACTTC
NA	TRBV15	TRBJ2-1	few	CATSRGPSLASYEQFF	TGTGCCACCAGCAGGGGCCCCTCCCTAGCGAGCTATGAGCAGTTCTTC
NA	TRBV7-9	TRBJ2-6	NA	CASSLMRASGANVLTF	TGTGCCAGCAGCTTGATGAGGGCGTCAGGGGCCAACGTCCTGACTTTC
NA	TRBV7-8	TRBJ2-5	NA	CASSKRGQGRETQYF	TGTGCCAGCAGCAAAAGAGGACAAGGGAGAGAGACCCAGTACTTC
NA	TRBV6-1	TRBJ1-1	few	CASSEGLRQAEAFF	TGTGCCAGCAGTGAGGGGTTGCGACAGGCGGAAGCTTTCTTT
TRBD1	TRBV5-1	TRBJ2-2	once	CASSVGQGSTNTGELFF	TGCGCCAGCAGCGTGGGACAGGGCAGCACGAACACCGGGGAGCTGTTTTTT
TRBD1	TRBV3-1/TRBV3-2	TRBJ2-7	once	CASSPDQDRGREQYF	TGTGCCAGCAGCCCAGATCAGGACAGGGGGCGCGAGCAGTACTTC
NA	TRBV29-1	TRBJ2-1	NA	CSVEDGFLGLAEQFF	TGCAGCGTTGAAGATGGGTTCTTGGGACTGGCTGAGCAGTTCTTC
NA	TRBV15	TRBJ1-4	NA	CATSRGWGASATNEKLFF	TGTGCCACCAGCAGAGGTTGGGGGGCATCCGCAACTAATGAAAAACTGTTTTTT
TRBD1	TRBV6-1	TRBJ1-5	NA	CASSEEDRKGATQHF	TGTGCCAGCAGTGAGGAGGACAGGAAGGGGGCGACCCAGCATTTT
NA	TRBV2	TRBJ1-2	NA	CASSEPPGRGYTF	TGTGCCAGCAGTGAGCCCCCTGGGAGGGGCTACACCTTC
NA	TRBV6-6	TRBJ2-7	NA	CASTRGLNPDEQYF	TGTGCCAGCACCCGTGGCCTAAATCCCGACGAGCAGTACTTC
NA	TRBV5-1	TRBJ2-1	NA	CASSLIGVRNEQFF	TGCGCCAGCAGCTTGATAGGGGTTCGGAATGAGCAGTTCTTC